A selection of T cell receptor beta chains follows, all from one sample in a study of glioma-infiltrating T cells. MiXCR was run by TCRdb on the multiplex PCR reads, yielding one entry per CDR3 protein. Among about 140,000 distinct CDR3 sequences listed, about two fifths were seen once. The sequenced sample consisted of glioma tissue, nonneoplastic brain tissue, or PBMCs (not recorded which). The receptors here all came from a human donor with low-grade glioma or glioblastoma, undergoing nonglioma brain surgery, or in good health (not recorded which). The CDR3 runs from the conserved cysteine through the conserved F or W. A D gene is named only where the DNA matches it firmly. Only part of the rows carry a size: once, few, many, or a class if the clone is expanded.

>.|TRBJ2-1|.|TRBV28
TGTGCCAGCTCCAGAAGTAGATCCTACAATGAGCAGTTCTTC
CASSRSRSYNEQFF
>few|TRBJ2-3|.|TRBV6-1
TGTGCCAGCAGCCCCCTTAGACAAAGCACAGATACGCAGTATTTT
CASSPLRQSTDTQYF
>.|TRBJ2-5|TRBD1|TRBV2
TGTGCCAGCAGTGATTCCGGGACAGGGACGGAGACCCAGTACTTC
CASSDSGTGTETQYF
>few|TRBJ2-1|.|TRBV6-1
TGTGCCAGCCAACACCGGGCCAAGGGAGGTAATGAGCAGTTCTTC
CASQHRAKGGNEQFF
>.|TRBJ2-1|.|TRBV20-1
TGCAGTGCCCTACGGACAGCGGGACACGACAATGAGCAGTTCTTC
CSALRTAGHDNEQFF
>few|TRBJ2-5|TRBD2|TRBV7-9
TGTGCCAGCAGCCAACTAGCGGCCATGGAGACCCAGTACTTC
CASSQLAAMETQYF
>few|TRBJ2-5|.|TRBV15
TGTGCCACCAGCAGAGAACAGTACCAAGAGACCCAGTACTTC
CATSREQYQETQYF
>.|TRBJ1-1|TRBD1|TRBV6-1
TGTGCCAGCACTTATTTGACAGGGTCCGACACTGAAGCTTTCTTT
CASTYLTGSDTEAFF
>.|TRBJ2-7|TRBD1|TRBV6-2/TRBV6-3
TGTGCCAGCAGGACAGGGGCGATCTACGAGCAGTACTTC
CASRTGAIYEQYF
>few|TRBJ2-1|.|TRBV6-2/TRBV6-3
TGTGCCAGCAGTTACTCACTCGACCTAGAGAATCAGCAGTTCTTC
CASSYSLDLENQQFF
>.|TRBJ2-7|TRBD1|TRBV6-5
TGTGCCAGCAGTTACTCGACGACAGGGGGTTACGAGCAGTACTTC
CASSYSTTGGYEQYF